The 4 T cell receptor beta chains below come from one sample, sequenced in a study of CDR3 diversity in severe acne. TCRdb passed the PCR reads through MiXCR, listing each CDR3 protein once. The repertoire holds about 86,000 distinct CDR3 sequences, with 50% to 65% as singletons. Sequenced: blood. All receptors come from a male donor in good health, without acne.

The genes are TRBV29-1 and TRBJ2-3; D call uncertain. The germline V gene encodes CDR1 SQVTM and CDR2 ANQGSEA. The V end lost 4 bases, the J end lost 4 bases, and 18 bases lay between the germline ends. The CDR3 runs 15 residues. This CDR3 reads CSVGDWVVGADTQYF. CDR3 nucleotide sequence: TGCAGCGTTGGAGATTGGGTTGTCGGAGCAGATACGCAGTATTTT.

This clonotype was counted once. The rearrangement uses TRBV9 and TRBJ2-7; tentatively, D is TRBD1 (5 bases). In germline, CDR1 is SGDLS, CDR2 YYNGEE. There are 14 residues in the CDR3. Trimming shortened V by 3 bases and J by 0 bases, and 10 bases separated the two germline ends. As DNA, the CDR3 is TGTGCCAGCAGCGCCTCAGGGCACTCCTACGAGCAGTACTTC. Amino acids: CASSASGHSYEQYF.

V is TRBV29-1 and J is TRBJ1-2; D is perhaps TRBD1 (5 bases). Germline lookup yields CDR1 SQVTM and CDR2 ANQGSEA. This CDR3 comprises 11 residues. CDR3 coding DNA: TGCTTCCCGGGGGGGTTCCATGGCTACACCTTC. It specifies CFPGGFHGYTF.

Ten or more counts support this clonotype. The chain is built from TRBV6-1 and TRBJ2-1; D might be TRBD2 (6 bases). Germline V gene sequence: CDR1 MNHNS, CDR2 SASEGT. With 6 bases removed from V and 0 bases from J, the gap between germline ends came to 12 bases. This CDR3 has 15 amino acids. The DNA for the CDR3 is TGTGCCAGCAGGACCGGGACTGCCTCCTACAATGAGCAGTTCTTC. It codes for CASRTGTASYNEQFF.